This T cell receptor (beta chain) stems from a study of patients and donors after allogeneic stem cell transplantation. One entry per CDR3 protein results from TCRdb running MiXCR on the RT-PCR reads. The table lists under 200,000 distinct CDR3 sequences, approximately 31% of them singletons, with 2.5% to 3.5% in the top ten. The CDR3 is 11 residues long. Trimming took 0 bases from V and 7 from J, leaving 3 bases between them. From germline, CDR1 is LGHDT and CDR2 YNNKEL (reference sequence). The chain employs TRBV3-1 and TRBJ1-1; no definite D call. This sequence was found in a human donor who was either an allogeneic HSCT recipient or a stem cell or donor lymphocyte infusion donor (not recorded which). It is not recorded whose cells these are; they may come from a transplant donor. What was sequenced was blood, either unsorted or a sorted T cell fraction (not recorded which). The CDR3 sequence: CASSQDGEAFF. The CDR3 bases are TGTGCCAGCAGCCAAGACGGTGAAGCTTTCTTT.